The rows below give T cell receptor beta chains drawn from one sample of a study of CD8 T cells in ankylosing spondylitis. From the 5' RACE reads, TCRdb called clonotypes with MiXCR, one entry per CDR3 protein. Among 650,000 to 800,000 distinct CDR3 sequences listed, roughly 19% were seen once. The sequenced sample consisted of blood, either unsorted or a sorted T cell fraction (not recorded which). The source of these receptors is a male donor with ankylosing spondylitis. Each CDR3 is given with its conserved first and last residue. D genes are given only for firm matches. The size entry is marked missing in some rows and otherwise reads once, few, many or a size class.

j_gene	v_gene	d_gene	abundance	CDR3nt	CDR3aa
TRBJ2-3	TRBV7-2	.	.	TGTGCCAGCAGCCCATCGACACGGACCACAGATACGCAGTATTTT	CASSPSTRTTDTQYF
TRBJ2-7	TRBV28	TRBD2	.	TGTGCCAGCAAAGAAACGGGACTAGCGGGATTAGGCGAGCAGTACTTC	CASKETGLAGLGEQYF
TRBJ2-3	TRBV29-1	.	.	TGCAGCGTTGGAGATTCCGGCTTCTATACAGATACGCAGTATTTT	CSVGDSGFYTDTQYF
TRBJ2-2	TRBV6-1	.	few	TGTGCCAGCAGTGTCCGAAGGGGGGGGAAAGCCGGGGAGCTGTTTTTT	CASSVRRGGKAGELFF
TRBJ1-1	TRBV6-6	.	few	TGTGCCAGCAGTTACCAGGTGGAAACTGAAGCTTTCTTT	CASSYQVETEAFF
TRBJ2-5	TRBV9	TRBD2	.	TGTGCCAGCAGCGTAGCAGCGGGAGGGCCGGCGACCCAGTACTTC	CASSVAAGGPATQYF
TRBJ1-2	TRBV7-9	TRBD1	.	TGTGCCAGCAGCTTAGGAGGGGGCGGAAGCTATGGCTACACCTTC	CASSLGGGGSYGYTF
TRBJ2-5	TRBV5-1	.	few	TGCGCCAGCAGCTCCCTGACTGGGGGGGAGACCCAGTACTTC	CASSSLTGGETQYF
TRBJ2-6	TRBV12-3/TRBV12-4	TRBD2	few	TGTGCCAGCAGACTAGCGGGACGGGCTGGGGCCAACGTCCTGACTTTC	CASRLAGRAGANVLTF
TRBJ1-1	TRBV6-5	TRBD1	.	TGTGCCAGCAGTCCCAGGACAGGGGAAGCTTTCTTT	CASSPRTGEAFF
TRBJ2-2	TRBV6-2/TRBV6-3	TRBD2	.	TGTGCCAGCAGTTACGCGGGACTAGCTAACACCGGGGAGCTGTTTTTT	CASSYAGLANTGELFF
TRBJ2-7	TRBV12-3/TRBV12-4	TRBD2	.	TGTGCCAGCAGCCCCCTTAGCGGGAGGGCCGGGTTCGTCGAGCAGTACTTC	CASSPLSGRAGFVEQYF
TRBJ2-2	TRBV5-1	TRBD2	.	TGCGCCAGCAGTCCCATTAGCGGGAACGCCGGGGAGCTGTTTTTT	CASSPISGNAGELFF
TRBJ1-1	TRBV10-3	.	.	TGTGCCATCAGTGAAGGGTGGGCGAACACTGAAGCTTTCTTT	CAISEGWANTEAFF
TRBJ1-5	TRBV27	TRBD1	few	TGTGCCAGCAGTCCGCTAGGGGGCGGAGGACAGCCCCAGCATTTT	CASSPLGGGGQPQHF
TRBJ2-5	TRBV20-1	.	few	TGCAGTGCTAGACGAGTTGAGAGACTGGCGGGGTGG	CSARRVERLAGW
TRBJ2-7	TRBV2	.	.	TGTGCCAGCAGTGAAGCGCCGGACCCTAGCTCCTACGAGCAGTACTTC	CASSEAPDPSSYEQYF
TRBJ2-7	TRBV9	TRBD2	few	TGTGCCAGCAGCATTCACTCCGGGACTACCTACGAGCAGTACTTC	CASSIHSGTTYEQYF
TRBJ1-2	TRBV9	.	many	TGTGCCAGCAGCCCCACACCGAACATCGACGTATATGGCTACACCTTC	CASSPTPNIDVYGYTF
TRBJ1-2	TRBV5-1	.	.	TGCGCCAGCAGCGACTCGGGAGGCTCCCCCTATGGCTACACCTTC	CASSDSGGSPYGYTF
TRBJ1-2	TRBV6-1	.	.	TGTGCCAGCAGTGAAGGGGCCGGAGCCCGCTATGGCTACACCTTC	CASSEGAGARYGYTF
TRBJ2-3	TRBV4-1	TRBD1	.	TGCGCCAGCAGCCAAACAGGGGTGGGGACAGATACGCAGTATTTT	CASSQTGVGTDTQYF
TRBJ2-1	TRBV24-1	.	.	TGTGCCACCAGTGTTAGCTCCTACAATGAGCAGTTCTTC	CATSVSSYNEQFF
TRBJ1-1	TRBV7-6	.	.	TGTGCCAGCAGCTTAAAGGTCGGGACTGAAGCTTTCTTT	CASSLKVGTEAFF
TRBJ2-2	TRBV28	TRBD2	.	TGTGCCAGCAGGCCCCCCGGGAGGGCAGCCGGGGAGCTGTTTTTT	CASRPPGRAAGELFF
TRBJ2-1	TRBV10-1	.	.	TGCGCCAGCAGTGAAGGGCTCTTCGGGGGATCTAGCAATGAGCAGTTCTTC	CASSEGLFGGSSNEQFF
TRBJ1-2	TRBV7-9	TRBD1	.	TGTGCCAGCAGCCCAGGGGGGGGTCTGATCTATGGCTACACCTTC	CASSPGGGLIYGYTF
TRBJ1-2	TRBV12-3/TRBV12-4	.	few	TGTGCCAGCACTGAAGGGGCCCTCTATGGCTACACCTTC	CASTEGALYGYTF
TRBJ2-1	TRBV28	.	.	TGTGCCAGCAGTTCACTGACAGACTACAATGAGCAGTTCTTC	CASSSLTDYNEQFF
TRBJ2-3	TRBV9	.	.	TGTGCCAGCAGCGTAGATCAAGGAGATACGCAGTATTTT	CASSVDQGDTQYF
TRBJ2-1	TRBV27	.	.	TGTGCCAGCAGTTCCCCTAGCAGGGGGAGGGATGAGCAGTTCTTC	CASSSPSRGRDEQFF
TRBJ2-5	TRBV28	TRBD2	few	TGTGCCAGCAGGTCTAGCGGGGGGCCACAAGAGACCCAGTACTTC	CASRSSGGPQETQYF
TRBJ2-7	TRBV25-1	.	few	TGTGCCAGCACAACCGGCTACGAGCAGTACTTC	CASTTGYEQYF
TRBJ1-4	TRBV20-1	.	few	TGCAGTGCCTCAACTAATGAAAAACTGTTTTTT	CSASTNEKLFF
TRBJ2-7	TRBV14	TRBD1	many	TGTGCCAGCAGTTACACCCATGGACAGGACGAGTACGAGCAGTACTTC	CASSYTHGQDEYEQYF
TRBJ2-5	TRBV5-1	.	many	TGCGCCAGCAGCTCGGGACGGTCCACCCAAGAGACCCAGTACTTC	CASSSGRSTQETQYF
TRBJ2-1	TRBV12-3/TRBV12-4	.	few	TGTGCCAGCAGTTTTCTGGGGTACAATGAGCAGTTCTTC	CASSFLGYNEQFF
TRBJ2-1	TRBV2	TRBD1	few	TGTGCCAGCACTCGACAGGGCGAAATAAATGAGCAGTTCTTC	CASTRQGEINEQFF
TRBJ2-3	TRBV4-3	.	few	TGCGCCAGCAGCCAAGGGGGGGAAGCAGATACGCAGTATTTT	CASSQGGEADTQYF
TRBJ2-3	TRBV7-6	TRBD2	few	TGTGCCAGCAGCGGGGGACTAGCGGGAGGCACAGATACGCAGTATTTT	CASSGGLAGGTDTQYF
TRBJ1-6	TRBV11-2	.	few	TGTGCCAGCAGCAAAACCACCACAGGGTTGGATAATTCACCCCTCCACTTT	CASSKTTTGLDNSPLHF
TRBJ2-1	TRBV5-1	.	.	TGCGCCAGCACATCGGACATAGGGGGGGTGTACAATGAGCAGTTCTTC	CASTSDIGGVYNEQFF
TRBJ2-7	TRBV20-1	.	.	TGCAGTGTCCCGACAGATACCTACGAGCAGTACTTC	CSVPTDTYEQYF
TRBJ2-7	TRBV7-6	.	few	TGTGCCAGCAGCTCACAACAGGGCTTCCTAGTCTCCTACGAGCAGTACTTC	CASSSQQGFLVSYEQYF
TRBJ2-3	TRBV4-1	TRBD1	few	TGCGCCAGCAGCCAAGCGGACCAGGGGGAGCACACAGATACGCAGTATTTT	CASSQADQGEHTDTQYF
TRBJ2-3	TRBV30	.	few	TGTGCCTGGGACCTTCAGCCCACAGATACGCAGTATTTT	CAWDLQPTDTQYF
TRBJ1-3	TRBV2	.	few	TGTGCCAGCAGTACCGAGCAGGGATTTGGAAACACCATATATTTT	CASSTEQGFGNTIYF
TRBJ2-2	TRBV28	TRBD1	few	TGTGCCAGCAGTTTTAGGGGGCTGACCGGGGAGCTGTTTTTT	CASSFRGLTGELFF
TRBJ2-5	TRBV7-8	TRBD1	.	TGTGCCAGCAGCCCAGGACAGGGTCAGCGTGGGGAGACCCAGTACTTC	CASSPGQGQRGETQYF
TRBJ2-1	TRBV4-3	.	.	TGCGCCAGCAGCCCCACGGTTGCCTCCTACAATGAGCAGTTCTTC	CASSPTVASYNEQFF
TRBJ1-1	TRBV12-3/TRBV12-4	TRBD1	many	TGTGCCAGCAGCCAAACCGGACAGGGACCTCTTTTGTTT	CASSQTGQGPLLF
TRBJ1-1	TRBV10-3	.	few	TGTGCCATCAGGTTGAACAGCAACACTGAAGCTTTCTTT	CAIRLNSNTEAFF
TRBJ2-1	TRBV5-1	TRBD1	few	TGCGCCAGCAGCCTCGGGACAGGGCATGAGCAGTTCTTC	CASSLGTGHEQFF
TRBJ2-1	TRBV29-1	TRBD2	many	TGCAGCGTTGTGTCGACTAGCGAGTACAATGAGCAGTTCTTC	CSVVSTSEYNEQFF